This is a list of T cell receptor beta chains from one sample in a study of identical twins. Via MiXCR, TCRdb re-called the 5' RACE reads, giving one row per CDR3 protein. The sample carries 1.5 million or so distinct CDR3 sequences, roughly a third recorded once. Source material: cord blood. The source of these receptors is a newborn girl in good health. Each CDR3 is given with its conserved first and last residue. D genes are given only for firm matches. Rows give clone size only sometimes, using once, few, many, or a class for an expanded clone.

V gene: TRBV6-1; clone size: .; D gene: .; J gene: TRBJ1-2; CDR3 protein: CASSEWENYGYTF; CDR3 DNA: TGTGCCAGCAGTGAATGGGAGAATTATGGCTACACCTTC
V gene: TRBV28; clone size: .; D gene: TRBD1; J gene: TRBJ1-3; CDR3 protein: CASSSTRQGSTGNTIYF; CDR3 DNA: TGTGCCAGCAGTTCAACCCGACAGGGAAGTACGGGAAACACCATATATTTT
V gene: TRBV2; clone size: many; D gene: .; J gene: TRBJ2-7; CDR3 protein: CASRPDSYEQYF; CDR3 DNA: TGTGCCAGCAGGCCGGACTCCTACGAGCAGTACTTC
V gene: TRBV28; clone size: .; D gene: TRBD2; J gene: TRBJ2-7; CDR3 protein: CASEWSGRTYEQYF; CDR3 DNA: TGTGCCAGCGAATGGAGCGGGAGAACCTACGAGCAGTACTTC
V gene: TRBV29-1; clone size: .; D gene: TRBD1; J gene: TRBJ1-1; CDR3 protein: CSVMLRTGPGIGAFF; CDR3 DNA: TGCAGCGTGATGTTACGGACAGGGCCTGGGATAGGAGCTTTCTTT
V gene: TRBV3-1; clone size: .; D gene: .; J gene: TRBJ2-7; CDR3 protein: CASSQDLGSPYEQYF; CDR3 DNA: TGTGCCAGCAGCCAAGATCTGGGGTCACCCTACGAGCAGTACTTC
V gene: TRBV27; clone size: .; D gene: .; J gene: TRBJ2-7; CDR3 protein: CASALAISSYEQYF; CDR3 DNA: TGTGCCAGCGCTCTAGCGATCTCCTCCTACGAGCAGTACTTC
V gene: TRBV14; clone size: .; D gene: .; J gene: TRBJ1-1; CDR3 protein: CASSQTGTIWGTEAFF; CDR3 DNA: TGTGCCAGCAGCCAGACCGGGACCATATGGGGCACTGAAGCTTTCTTT
V gene: TRBV20-1; clone size: .; D gene: .; J gene: TRBJ1-2; CDR3 protein: CSASGGEGGYTF; CDR3 DNA: TGCAGTGCTAGCGGTGGCGAAGGGGGCTACACCTTC
V gene: TRBV24-1; clone size: .; D gene: .; J gene: TRBJ1-1; CDR3 protein: CATSDRSWRDKIMNTEAFF; CDR3 DNA: TGTGCCACCAGTGACCGAAGTTGGCGGGACAAAATAATGAACACTGAAGCTTTCTTT
V gene: TRBV29-1; clone size: .; D gene: .; J gene: TRBJ1-1; CDR3 protein: CSVDPGGSEAFF; CDR3 DNA: TGCAGCGTTGACCCGGGAGGTTCTGAAGCTTTCTTT
V gene: TRBV2; clone size: few; D gene: .; J gene: TRBJ1-1; CDR3 protein: CASIESTWDTEAFF; CDR3 DNA: TGTGCCAGCATAGAATCGACTTGGGACACTGAAGCTTTCTTT
V gene: TRBV14; clone size: .; D gene: TRBD1; J gene: TRBJ1-1; CDR3 protein: CASSQPGQGANTEAFF; CDR3 DNA: TGTGCCAGCAGCCAGCCGGGACAGGGGGCGAACACTGAAGCTTTCTTT
V gene: TRBV12-3/TRBV12-4; clone size: .; D gene: .; J gene: TRBJ2-1; CDR3 protein: CASTRTTGEQFF; CDR3 DNA: TGTGCCAGCACCCGCACGACCGGTGAGCAGTTCTTC
V gene: TRBV12-3/TRBV12-4; clone size: .; D gene: .; J gene: TRBJ1-4; CDR3 protein: CASSRNTPPKLFF; CDR3 DNA: TGTGCCAGCAGTCGCAACACTCCACCAAAACTGTTTTTT
V gene: TRBV10-3; clone size: .; D gene: .; J gene: TRBJ2-7; CDR3 protein: CATQRDSYEQYF; CDR3 DNA: TGTGCCACCCAGCGTGACTCCTACGAGCAGTACTTC
V gene: TRBV29-1; clone size: many; D gene: TRBD2; J gene: TRBJ2-7; CDR3 protein: CSGLTSGDSYEQYF; CDR3 DNA: TGCAGCGGACTAACTAGCGGAGACTCTTACGAGCAGTACTTC
V gene: TRBV10-3; clone size: .; D gene: .; J gene: TRBJ1-5; CDR3 protein: CAISDGDSNQPRHF; CDR3 DNA: TGTGCCATCAGTGACGGAGATAGCAATCAGCCCCGGCATTTT
V gene: TRBV29-1; clone size: .; D gene: .; J gene: TRBJ1-1; CDR3 protein: CSVENKRVDKAFF; CDR3 DNA: TGCAGCGTTGAAAATAAGAGGGTCGACAAAGCTTTCTTT
V gene: TRBV6-2/TRBV6-3; clone size: .; D gene: .; J gene: TRBJ1-6; CDR3 protein: CATREGYNSPLHF; CDR3 DNA: TGTGCGACCAGGGAGGGCTATAATTCACCCCTCCACTTT
V gene: TRBV20-1; clone size: .; D gene: .; J gene: TRBJ1-4; CDR3 protein: CSARQGIGGKLFF; CDR3 DNA: TGCAGTGCTAGGCAGGGGATCGGGGGAAAACTGTTTTTT
V gene: TRBV3-1; clone size: few; D gene: .; J gene: TRBJ1-1; CDR3 protein: CASSQDGARTEAFF; CDR3 DNA: TGTGCCAGCAGCCAAGATGGGGCGCGCACTGAAGCTTTCTTT
V gene: TRBV10-1; clone size: .; D gene: .; J gene: TRBJ2-3; CDR3 protein: CASSEGPRGTDTQYF; CDR3 DNA: TGCGCCAGCAGTGAAGGACCCCGGGGGACAGATACGCAGTATTTT
V gene: TRBV24-1; clone size: .; D gene: .; J gene: TRBJ2-2; CDR3 protein: CATEYRGELFF; CDR3 DNA: TGTGCCACCGAATACAGGGGGGAGCTGTTTTTT
V gene: TRBV5-1; clone size: few; D gene: TRBD2; J gene: TRBJ2-1; CDR3 protein: CASSLDTSGGSYNEQFF; CDR3 DNA: TGCGCCAGCAGCTTGGATACTAGCGGGGGGTCCTACAATGAGCAGTTCTTC
V gene: TRBV30; clone size: .; D gene: TRBD2; J gene: TRBJ2-3; CDR3 protein: CAWSVLRTSGGTDTQYF; CDR3 DNA: TGTGCCTGGAGTGTACTTAGGACTAGCGGGGGTACAGATACGCAGTATTTT
V gene: TRBV28; clone size: few; D gene: .; J gene: TRBJ2-3; CDR3 protein: CASRDPGLRTQYF; CDR3 DNA: TGTGCCAGCAGAGACCCGGGACTTCGTACGCAGTATTTT
V gene: TRBV2; clone size: few; D gene: .; J gene: TRBJ1-2; CDR3 protein: CASSLDTQANYGYTF; CDR3 DNA: TGTGCCAGCAGCCTAGACACTCAAGCTAACTATGGCTACACCTTC
V gene: TRBV27; clone size: .; D gene: .; J gene: TRBJ1-1; CDR3 protein: CASEETRRAEAFF; CDR3 DNA: TGTGCCAGCGAGGAGACCCGGCGGGCTGAAGCTTTCTTT
V gene: TRBV5-4; clone size: .; D gene: TRBD1; J gene: TRBJ1-2; CDR3 protein: CASSIQGTGNGYTF; CDR3 DNA: TGTGCCAGCAGCATACAGGGGACGGGTAATGGCTACACCTTC
V gene: TRBV6-1; clone size: .; D gene: .; J gene: TRBJ2-7; CDR3 protein: CASSERGGQRGSYEQYF; CDR3 DNA: TGTGCCAGCAGTGAAAGGGGCGGCCAGAGGGGCTCCTACGAGCAGTACTTC
V gene: TRBV7-9; clone size: few; D gene: .; J gene: TRBJ2-1; CDR3 protein: CASSFTSVGDEQFF; CDR3 DNA: TGTGCCAGCAGCTTCACATCGGTGGGAGATGAGCAGTTCTTC
V gene: TRBV12-3/TRBV12-4; clone size: few; D gene: .; J gene: TRBJ1-2; CDR3 protein: CASNPTGTVYGYTF; CDR3 DNA: TGTGCCAGCAACCCAACAGGGACGGTCTATGGCTACACCTTC
V gene: TRBV6-2/TRBV6-3; clone size: many; D gene: .; J gene: TRBJ2-1; CDR3 protein: CASARRHNEQFF; CDR3 DNA: TGTGCCAGCGCACGACGCCACAATGAGCAGTTCTTC
V gene: TRBV7-2; clone size: .; D gene: .; J gene: TRBJ2-5; CDR3 protein: CASSLLGGPSAETQYF; CDR3 DNA: TGTGCCAGCAGCTTGTTGGGGGGGCCTTCGGCGGAGACCCAGTACTTC
V gene: TRBV5-6; clone size: .; D gene: .; J gene: TRBJ1-2; CDR3 protein: CASSLEGNHGYTF; CDR3 DNA: TGTGCCAGCAGCTTGGAAGGGAACCATGGCTACACCTTC
V gene: TRBV10-3; clone size: .; D gene: TRBD2; J gene: TRBJ2-5; CDR3 protein: CASTSGPYNEQYF; CDR3 DNA: TGTGCCTCAACTAGCGGACCCTACAATGAGCAGTACTTC
V gene: TRBV5-6; clone size: few; D gene: TRBD1; J gene: TRBJ1-1; CDR3 protein: CASSGTGTGGVRNTEAFF; CDR3 DNA: TGTGCCAGCAGCGGAACCGGGACAGGGGGCGTTAGGAACACTGAAGCTTTCTTT
V gene: TRBV6-2/TRBV6-3; clone size: .; D gene: TRBD1; J gene: TRBJ1-5; CDR3 protein: CASSYRDRVAQPQHF; CDR3 DNA: TGTGCCAGCAGTTACCGTGACAGGGTCGCTCAGCCCCAGCATTTT
V gene: TRBV14; clone size: few; D gene: TRBD2; J gene: TRBJ2-1; CDR3 protein: CASSQDPSGVEQFF; CDR3 DNA: TGTGCCAGCAGCCAAGATCCTAGCGGGGTTGAGCAGTTCTTC
V gene: TRBV6-6; clone size: many; D gene: .; J gene: TRBJ2-5; CDR3 protein: CASSSRTAQETQYF; CDR3 DNA: TGTGCCAGCAGTTCCCGGACGGCGCAAGAGACCCAGTACTTC
V gene: TRBV12-3/TRBV12-4; clone size: .; D gene: TRBD1; J gene: TRBJ2-6; CDR3 protein: CASSSQGYGSGANVLTF; CDR3 DNA: TGTGCCAGCAGTTCACAGGGGTACGGCTCTGGGGCCAACGTCCTGACTTTC
V gene: TRBV14; clone size: once; D gene: .; J gene: TRBJ1-2; CDR3 protein: CASSQGGAASYGYTF; CDR3 DNA: TGTGCCAGCAGCCAAGGTGGAGCAGCTTCGTATGGCTACACCTTC
V gene: TRBV7-9; clone size: .; D gene: TRBD1; J gene: TRBJ2-7; CDR3 protein: CASSSRDREYEQYF; CDR3 DNA: TGTGCCAGCAGCTCCCGGGACAGGGAGTACGAGCAGTACTTC
V gene: TRBV11-3; clone size: .; D gene: TRBD1; J gene: TRBJ2-5; CDR3 protein: CASSSPDDRGETQYF; CDR3 DNA: TGTGCCAGCAGCTCTCCAGACGACAGGGGAGAGACCCAGTACTTC
V gene: TRBV11-1; clone size: many; D gene: .; J gene: TRBJ1-6; CDR3 protein: CASSNRQNSPLHF; CDR3 DNA: TGTGCCAGCAGCAACCGACAGAATTCACCCCTCCACTTT
V gene: TRBV25-1; clone size: .; D gene: .; J gene: TRBJ2-7; CDR3 protein: CASSELQGASGRYEQYF; CDR3 DNA: TGTGCCAGCAGTGAACTACAGGGCGCTAGCGGAAGGTACGAGCAGTACTTC
V gene: TRBV5-4; clone size: many; D gene: .; J gene: TRBJ1-2; CDR3 protein: CASSLFYGYTF; CDR3 DNA: TGTGCCAGCAGCCTGTTCTATGGCTACACCTTC